One and the same sample provided the 27 T cell receptor beta chains below, sequenced in a study of regulatory and conventional T cells in RAG deficiency. Blood CD4+ CD25-high CD127-low regulatory T cells supplied the genomic DNA template. Here immunoSEQ multiplex PCR was the method, and the copy in TCRdb shows in-frame clones only, minus some. The sample consists of around 29,000 clones, around 90% of them appearing once. These data were also reused for a study on regulatory T cells. Turning to that study: The primer mix had 52 TRBV and 13 TRBJ primers.

Sequencing used Tregs sorted from blood. The receptors come from a human donor in good health.

This clone was seen once. The chain couples TRBV18 to TRBJ2-3; D is uncertain. The CDR3 has 14 amino acids. V lost 0 bases, J lost 0 bases, and 4 bases lay in between. CDR1 is KGHSH and CDR2 is LQKENI in the germline V gene. The CDR3 here is CASSPPLSTDTQYF. The CDR3, as DNA: TGTGCCAGCTCACCACCTTTAAGCACAGATACGCAGTATTTT.

The chain combines TRBV29-1 with TRBJ2-7, with 8 bases aligning to TRBD2. The CDR3 extends over 15 amino acids. Germline CDR1 is SQVTM and CDR2 is ANQGSEA. Trimming cost V 4 bases and J 0 bases; bases outside gene matches: 8. The CDR3 region has the DNA TGCAGCGTTGTTTTCAGCGGGGGAAGCTCCTACGAGCAGTACTTC. Its protein is CSVVFSGGSSYEQYF.

J is TRBJ2-3 and V is TRBV27; no reliable D call. V was shortened by 2 bases and J by 2 bases, with 8 bases between the two germline ends. Germline-derived CDR1 and CDR2 are MNHEY and SMNVEV (reference sequence). CDR3 length equals 14 residues. CDR3 bases: TGTGCCAGCAGTTTAAGAGTACCCACAGATACGCAGTATTTT. Its protein is CASSLRVPTDTQYF.

The gene calls are TRBV7-9 and TRBJ2-3, with TRBD2 identical over 9 bases. This CDR3 is built from 15 residues. V lost 4 bases to trimming and J lost 3 bases; unmatched junction nucleotides: 5. In germline, CDR1 is SEHNR, CDR2 FQNEAQ (reference sequence). The CDR3 DNA reads as TGTGCCAGCAGCTGGCGGGGGGGCGGTACAGATACGCAGTATTTT. Translating it yields CASSWRGGGTDTQYF.

J is TRBJ2-3 and V is TRBV9; 12 positions agree with TRBD2. V shed 3 bases, J shed 6 bases, and the junction held 5 bases outside the gene matches. CDR1 and CDR2 (germline): SGDLS, YYNGEE. CDR3 length: 15 residues. The CDR3 coding sequence is TGTGCCAGCAGCGCCCTAGCGGGGGGGCCTGATACGCAGTATTTT. This sequence encodes CASSALAGGPDTQYF.

This chain joins TRBV9 and TRBJ2-1; tentative D call: TRBD1 (6 bases). Trimming stripped 6 bases from V and 3 bases from J, with 10 bases between. The CDR3 extends over 13 amino acids. The germline V gene has CDR1 SGDLS and CDR2 YYNGEE. DNA for the CDR3: TGTGCCAGCAACAAACAGGGCTACAATGAGCAGTTCTTC. Its translation: CASNKQGYNEQFF.

The gene calls are TRBV28 and TRBJ1-4, with D perhaps TRBD1 (5 bases). Germline values: CDR1 MDHEN, CDR2 SYDVKM. Trimming left V 3 bases short and J 6 bases short, with 8 bases between. This CDR3 has 13 amino acids. CDR3 protein: CASSFWGDEKLFF. The DNA of the CDR3 is TGTGCCAGCAGTTTCTGGGGGGATGAAAAACTGTTTTTT.

V usage is TRBV5-1 and J usage is TRBJ2-1, with 14 bases fitting TRBD2. There are 19 residues in the CDR3. Germline assignment: CDR1 SGHRS and CDR2 YFSETQ. Trimming cost V 2 bases and J 0 bases; bases outside gene matches: 7. CDR3 coding DNA: TGCGCCAGCAGCTTAGTCGGACTAGCGGGGGGTAGCTCCTACAATGAGCAGTTCTTC. Amino acid sequence: CASSLVGLAGGSSYNEQFF. The complete variable domain, with remaining parts taken from reference TRBV5-1 and TRBJ2-1, reads KAGVTQTPRYLIKTRGQQVTLSCSPISGHRSVSWYQQTPGQGLQFLFEYFSETQRNKGNFPGRFSGRQFSNSRSEMNVSTLELGDSALYLCASSLVGLAGGSSYNEQFFGPGTRLTVL.

This clone was seen a handful of times. Written as DNA, the CDR3 is TGTGCCAGCAGCCCCCGCTGGCCAGTCACAGATACGCAGTATTTT. Protein sequence: CASSPRWPVTDTQYF. The chain employs TRBV7-8 and TRBJ2-3; D ambiguous. CDR1 is SGHVS and CDR2 is FQNEAQ in the germline V gene. V was trimmed by 5 bases and J by 2 bases, leaving 14 bases between them. The CDR3 totals 15 residues.

This chain joins TRBV9 and TRBJ1-3, with 7 nucleotides matching TRBD1. Trimming cost V 3 bases and J 3 bases; bases outside gene matches: 6. CDR1 and CDR2 (germline): SGDLS, YYNGEE. The CDR3 has 15 residues. The CDR3 protein is CASSGRGTGGNTIYF. CDR3 bases: TGTGCCAGCAGCGGCAGGGGGACCGGTGGAAACACCATATATTTT.

This clone showed up just once. V gene TRBV28 combines with J gene TRBJ2-1; 7 bases agree with TRBD1. The CDR3 length is 15 residues. J gave up 7 bases and V 3 bases, and 9 bases lay outside the gene matches. Germline CDR1 and CDR2: MDHEN and SYDVKM. CDR3 in amino acids: CASSFGGQQANEQFF. As DNA, the CDR3 is TGTGCCAGCAGTTTTGGGGGACAGCAAGCTAATGAGCAGTTCTTC.

The V and J genes are TRBV2 and TRBJ2-7, with TRBD1 identical over 10 bases. The CDR3 is 14 residues long. J was trimmed by 2 bases and V by 6 bases; bases with no gene match: 4. Looked up from germline, CDR1 is SNHLY and CDR2 is FYNNEI. Here the CDR3 reads CASRAGTGAYEQYF. The CDR3 coding sequence is TGTGCCAGCAGGGCCGGGACAGGGGCCTACGAGCAGTACTTC.

The chain employs TRBV19 and TRBJ2-7; D is ambiguous. The CDR3 runs 14 residues. V was shortened by 3 bases and J by 1 base, with 10 bases between the two germline ends. In germline, CDR1 is LNHDA, CDR2 SQIVND (reference sequence). CDR3 in amino acids: CASSILRDSYEQYF. In nucleotides, the CDR3 is TGTGCCAGTAGTATTCTACGTGATTCCTACGAGCAGTACTTC.

The chain couples TRBV14 to TRBJ1-6, with D unclear. Germline CDR1 and CDR2: SGHDN and FVKESK. This CDR3 spans 16 amino acids. The V end lost 0 bases, the J end lost 9 bases, and 15 bases lay between the germline ends. CDR3 nucleotide sequence: TGTGCCAGCAGCCAAGACGGTCCCATGACCGGTTCACCCCTCCACTTT. Protein product: CASSQDGPMTGSPLHF. The full variable domain, completed using reference TRBV14 and TRBJ1-6, is EAGVTQFPSHSVIEKGQTVTLRCDPISGHDNLYWYRRVMGKEIKFLLHFVKESKQDESGMPNNRFLAERTGGTYSTLKVQPAELEDSGVYFCASSQDGPMTGSPLHFGNGTRLTVT.

The chain carries TRBV6-1 and TRBJ1-1, with TRBD1 matching 7 bases. The V gene end was trimmed by 6 bases and the J gene end by 6 bases; junction bases not matched to a gene: 4. Germline CDR1 is MNHNS and CDR2 is SASEGT. The CDR3 totals 12 residues. The CDR3 loop is CASSRQGPEAFF. DNA for the CDR3: TGTGCCAGCAGCAGACAGGGACCTGAAGCTTTCTTT.

V and J are TRBV18 and TRBJ1-4, with 9 bases aligning to TRBD1. The CDR3 spans 16 residues. Germline CDR1 is KGHSH and CDR2 is LQKENI. The V and J ends lost 4 bases and 7 bases, in that order; junction bases with no gene match: 10. Here the CDR3 reads CASSQTPGQGAEKLFF. The CDR3 DNA follows: TGTGCCAGCTCACAAACTCCGGGACAGGGCGCTGAAAAACTGTTTTTT.

This clone was recorded only once. The CDR3 DNA sequence: TGTGCCAGCAGCGAGGGACAGGGGTTAAACACTGAAGCTTTCTTT. It is translated as CASSEGQGLNTEAFF. The chain has TRBV9 and TRBJ1-1, with 10 nucleotides matching TRBD1. Germline V gene lookup returns CDR1 SGDLS and CDR2 YYNGEE. The CDR3 has 15 amino acids. Unmatched junction bases numbered 4, after V lost 3 bases and J lost 2 bases.

The J gene is TRBJ1-1, the V gene TRBV19; D remains ambiguous. This CDR3 has 14 amino acids. CDR1 LNHDA and CDR2 SQIVND come from the germline V gene (reference sequence). Deletions cut 5 bases from V and 0 bases from J, with 10 bases between. CDR3 amino acids: CASSLGIVNTEAFF. The CDR3 nucleotides are TGTGCCAGTAGTCTAGGGATCGTGAACACTGAAGCTTTCTTT.

This chain uses TRBV5-4 with TRBJ2-6, with TRBD2 matching 9 bases. The CDR3 has 19 amino acids. The V segment lost 4 bases and the J segment 1 base; nucleotides outside the gene matches: 12. Germline V gene lookup returns CDR1 SGHNT and CDR2 YYREEE (reference sequence). CDR3 region: CASSQDEGTSWSGANVLTF. In DNA, the CDR3 is TGTGCCAGCAGCCAGGATGAGGGGACTAGCTGGTCTGGGGCCAACGTCCTGACTTTC.

This sequence joins TRBV10-1 and TRBJ2-7; D remains ambiguous. The ends were cut back, 4 bases at V and 5 bases at J, with 15 bases in the middle. The CDR3 has 14 amino acids. The V gene's germline CDR1 is WNHNN and CDR2 SYGVQD (reference sequence). The DNA for the CDR3 is TGCGCCAGCAGTGTGAAACGGTATGACGACGAGCAGTACTTC. It codes for CASSVKRYDDEQYF.

The chain uses TRBV27 and TRBJ2-3; TRBD1 matches 8 bases. Germline V gene sequence: CDR1 MNHEY, CDR2 SMNVEV (reference sequence). The CDR3 length is 15 residues. Losses at the gene ends were 0 bases for V and 9 bases for J; bases not matched to a gene: 8. CDR3 in amino acids: CASSLSRGPVHTQYF. For the CDR3, the DNA is TGTGCCAGCAGTTTATCCAGGGGGCCAGTCCACACGCAGTATTTT.

The gene calls are TRBV30 and TRBJ1-5; D gene ambiguous. CDR1 and CDR2 (germline): GTSNPN, SVGIG (reference sequence). Trimming removed 0 bases at V and 7 bases at J, with 7 bases between. This CDR3 spans 12 amino acids. The CDR3 is CAWSVLGQPQHF. The CDR3 coding sequence is TGTGCCTGGAGTGTACTAGGGCAGCCCCAGCATTTT.

This clone was found once. The rearrangement uses TRBV7-9 and TRBJ2-1; perhaps TRBD2 as D (6 bases). Germline CDR1 SEHNR, CDR2 FQNEAQ (reference sequence). This CDR3 is built from 17 residues. The ends were cut back, 5 bases at V and 1 base at J, with 18 bases in the middle. The CDR3 is CASSDWALEGSYNEQFF. In nucleotides, the CDR3 is TGTGCCAGCAGCGACTGGGCGTTGGAGGGTTCCTACAATGAGCAGTTCTTC.

This chain uses TRBV15 with TRBJ2-1; D perhaps matches TRBD1 (7 bases). Germline values: CDR1 LNHNV, CDR2 YYDKDF (reference sequence). The germline V and J ends were trimmed by 1 base and 7 bases, with 14 bases remaining between them. The CDR3 covers 15 residues. The CDR3 is CATSRVQGRSNEQFF. The DNA of the CDR3 is TGTGCCACCAGCAGAGTACAGGGGAGGTCGAATGAGCAGTTCTTC. The full variable domain, in which reference TRBV15 and TRBJ2-1 provide the parts outside the CDR3, is DAMVIQNPRYQVTQFGKPVTLSCSQTLNHNVMYWYQQKSSQAPKLLFHYYDKDFNNEADTPDNFQSRRPNTSFCFLDIRSPGLGDTAMYLCATSRVQGRSNEQFFGPGTRLTVL.

The chain joins TRBV2 to TRBJ2-5; 7 bases are shared with TRBD2. Germline CDR1 and CDR2: SNHLY and FYNNEI. V lost 7 bases and J lost 3; bases outside the gene matches: 2. The CDR3 has 12 amino acids. DNA of the CDR3: TGTGCCAGCACTCGGGGGGAAGAGACCCAGTACTTC. Translating gives CASTRGEETQYF.

This clone is a singleton in its sample. The chain is built from TRBV6-6 and TRBJ1-1, with 7 bases matching TRBD1. V was pared by 5 bases and J by 1 base, with 4 bases of the junction left unmatched. The CDR3 is made up of 14 amino acids. Per the germline V gene, CDR1 is MNHNY and CDR2 is SVGAGI (reference sequence). The CDR3 bases are TGTGCCAGCAGTCCCCGGACAGGGAACACTGAAGCTTTCTTT. This translates into CASSPRTGNTEAFF.

The chain combines TRBV29-1 with TRBJ2-7, with a weak D call TRBD1 (6 bases). The germline V gene has CDR1 SQVTM and CDR2 ANQGSEA. Trimming removed 6 bases at V and 3 bases at J, with 18 bases between. The CDR3 extends over 14 amino acids. CDR3 sequence reads: CSVGAAETFYEQYF. In DNA, the CDR3 is TGCAGCGTGGGGGCGGCAGAAACATTCTACGAGCAGTACTTC.